Listed here are 14 T cell receptor beta chains from one sample, sequenced in a study of T-cell reconstitution after alpha-beta-depleted transplantation in children. Library preparation (for TCRbeta) was performed with unique molecular identifiers. TCRdb reprocessed the PCR reads with MiXCR, giving one entry per CDR3 protein. Among some 600,000 distinct CDR3 sequences listed, 10% to 15% were seen once. The sequencing here drew on PBMCs, mostly from graft donor cells, taken 360 days after TCRalphabeta/CD19-depleted stem cell transplant. The receptors were sampled from a male patient aged 10 to 17 who had a stem cell transplant for acute myeloid leukemia, so the T cells may come from the graft donor.

There are a few counts of this clonotype. This chain uses TRBV18 with TRBJ2-1, with 11 nucleotides matching TRBD2. The CDR3 contains 18 residues. Germline CDR1 and CDR2: KGHSH and LQKENI. The V gene end was trimmed by 0 bases and the J gene end by 0 bases; junction bases not matched to a gene: 4. In DNA form, the CDR3 reads TGTGCCAGCTCACCACCACTAGCGGGAGTGTCCTCCTACAATGAGCAGTTCTTC. Protein: CASSPPLAGVSSYNEQFF. The full variable domain, rest sourced from reference TRBV18 and TRBJ2-1, is NAGVMQNPRHLVRRRGQEARLRCSPMKGHSHVYWYRQLPEEGLKFMVYLQKENIIDESGMPKERFSAEFPKEGPSILRIQQVVRGDSAAYFCASSPPLAGVSSYNEQFFGPGTRLTVL.

This clonotype was counted between two and nine times. This chain links TRBV9 with TRBJ2-7; 9 bases are shared with TRBD2. CDR3 length equals 17 residues. The germline CDR1 and CDR2 sequences are SGDLS and YYNGEE. J was trimmed by 5 bases and V by 4 bases; bases with no gene match: 16. DNA of the CDR3: TGTGCCAGCAGCCCCCCGCTCAGGAGCGGGAGGACGGACGAGCAGTACTTC. Amino acid sequence: CASSPPLRSGRTDEQYF.

This clonotype has a single count. The chain links TRBV28 to TRBJ2-5; 12 positions match TRBD2. This CDR3 is 16 amino acids long. From germline, CDR1 is MDHEN and CDR2 SYDVKM. V shed 6 bases and J 7 bases; nucleotides not matched to a gene: 12. CDR3 DNA: TGTGCCAGCAGCAAAACCGGGACTAGCGGGCCCATGACCCAGTACTTC. Amino acid sequence: CASSKTGTSGPMTQYF. Variable domain in full (rest from reference TRBV28 and TRBJ2-5): DVKVTQSSRYLVKRTGEKVFLECVQDMDHENMFWYRQDPGLGLRLIYFSYDVKMKEKGDIPEGYSVSREKKERFSLILESASTNQTSMYLCASSKTGTSGPMTQYFGPGTRLLVL.

The chain has TRBV20-1 and TRBJ2-7; D uncertain. V was clipped by 6 bases and J by 3 bases, with 18 bases between them. The CDR3 contains 14 residues. Per germline, CDR1 DFQATT and CDR2 SNEGSKA (reference sequence). In nucleotides, the CDR3 is TGCAGTGCGCAGCGAGGTAGTTTTAACTACGAGCAGTACTTC. Translated, it gives CSAQRGSFNYEQYF.

The V and J genes are TRBV30 and TRBJ1-1; D is unresolved. The CDR3 runs 12 residues. From germline, CDR1 is GTSNPN and CDR2 SVGIG (reference sequence). Trimming cost V 4 bases and J 1 base, with 7 bases left between them. As DNA, the CDR3 is TGTGCCTGGACCGAGGGGAACACTGAAGCTTTCTTT. Translating it yields CAWTEGNTEAFF.

This clonotype showed up just a few times. J is TRBJ2-1 and V is TRBV20-1; 8 bases are shared with TRBD2. Per the germline V gene, CDR1 is DFQATT and CDR2 is SNEGSKA (reference sequence). The CDR3 sequence is 15 residues long. J lost 3 bases, V lost 6 bases, and 10 bases had no gene match. CDR3 nucleotide sequence: TGCAGTGCGGTGGGGCTAGCGGGTGTCTACAATGAGCAGTTCTTC. This sequence encodes CSAVGLAGVYNEQFF.

The V and J genes are TRBV11-3 and TRBJ2-7; TRBD2 aligns across 7 bases. V lost 1 base to trimming and J lost 0 bases; unmatched junction nucleotides: 9. The germline V gene encodes CDR1 SGHNT and CDR2 YENEEA. This CDR3 is 17 amino acids long. In DNA form, the CDR3 reads TGTGCCAGCAGCTTAGCCCGGCTAGCGGATACCTCCTACGAGCAGTACTTC. It specifies CASSLARLADTSYEQYF.

In its sample, this clonotype was seen a few times. The gene calls are TRBV18 and TRBJ2-3; TRBD1 aligns across 7 bases. Losses at the gene ends were 6 bases for V and 0 bases for J; bases not matched to a gene: 3. CDR3 length equals 14 residues. Germline V gene sequence: CDR1 KGHSH, CDR2 LQKENI. Here the CDR3 reads CASSPGQSTDTQYF. CDR3 nucleotides: TGTGCCAGCTCGCCGGGACAGAGCACAGATACGCAGTATTTT.

This clonotype occurred many times. This chain joins TRBV7-7 and TRBJ2-7; 12 nucleotides match TRBD2. In germline, CDR1 is SSHAT, CDR2 FNYEAQ (reference sequence). This CDR3 has 15 amino acids. The CDR3: CASAASGRAGDEQYF. CDR3 nucleotides: TGTGCTAGCGCGGCTAGCGGGAGGGCAGGCGACGAGCAGTACTTC.

In this sample, this clonotype turned up a few times. The chain uses TRBV28 and TRBJ2-1, with 7 bases that match TRBD2. J was trimmed by 4 bases and V by 6 bases; bases with no gene match: 9. Germline CDR1 MDHEN, CDR2 SYDVKM. This CDR3 has 15 amino acids. This CDR3 is CASRMGGSFYNEQFF. The CDR3 nucleotides are TGTGCCAGCAGGATGGGCGGGAGCTTTTACAATGAGCAGTTCTTC.

A few counts support this clonotype. The chain is built from TRBV27 and TRBJ2-2; D is tentatively TRBD1 or TRBD2 (5 bases each). The ends were cut back, 5 bases at V and 7 bases at J, with 14 bases in the middle. CDR1 MNHEY and CDR2 SMNVEV come from the germline V gene (reference sequence). The CDR3 runs 14 residues. CDR3 nucleotide sequence: TGTGCCAGCAGTCTCTTCCGGGACGGCGGGGAGCTGTTTTTT. Translation: CASSLFRDGGELFF.

The rearrangement joins TRBV11-2 to TRBJ2-1, with D perhaps matching TRBD2 (6 bases). The V end lost 1 base, the J end lost 0 bases, and 16 bases lay between the germline ends. The CDR3 loop spans 18 amino acids. From germline, CDR1 is SGHAT and CDR2 FQNNGV. The CDR3 bases are TGTGCCAGCAGCTTAGTGAAGGATAGCGGCCCCTCCTACAATGAGCAGTTCTTC. It encodes CASSLVKDSGPSYNEQFF.

The J gene is TRBJ2-5, the V gene TRBV18; D unresolved. Trimming cost V 0 bases and J 2 bases, with 19 bases left between them. From germline, CDR1 is KGHSH and CDR2 LQKENI. The CDR3 has 18 residues. CDR3 residues: CASSPPVPPLGLQETQYF. For the CDR3, the DNA is TGTGCCAGCTCACCACCGGTTCCACCTCTAGGGCTTCAAGAGACCCAGTACTTC.

This clonotype was seen ten or more times. The chain is built from TRBV20-1 and TRBJ2-5; D unclear. The CDR3 has 13 residues. The V gene lost 0 bases and the J gene lost 6 bases, with 11 bases spanning the gap. Germline V gene sequence: CDR1 DFQATT, CDR2 SNEGSKA (reference sequence). The DNA of the CDR3 is TGCAGTGCTAGAGATCCCCCAGAACAGACCCAGTACTTC. Residues: CSARDPPEQTQYF.